Listed here are 5 T cell receptor beta chains from one sample, sequenced in a study of blood T cell repertoires in COVID-19. This table comes from immunoSEQ multiplex PCR, and its TCRdb copy is limited to in-frame clones, with some not included. The profile shows approximately 460,000 clones, approximately 92% of them singletons. The sample was peripheral blood. Every receptor here comes from a man younger than 30 with COVID-19, enrolled during active disease.

The chain uses TRBV5-1 and TRBJ2-2; D is perhaps TRBD1 (5 bases). Germline loops: CDR1 SGHRS, CDR2 YFSETQ. The CDR3 sequence is 15 residues long. Deletions cut 1 base from V and 4 bases from J, with 11 bases between. CDR3 DNA: TGCGCCAGCAGCTTGCAGGGTTTGGGCACCGGGGAGCTGTTTTTT. The encoded protein is CASSLQGLGTGELFF.

The CDR3 is CASSLLPNEQFF. The CDR3 nucleotides are TGTGCCAGCAGCTTACTTCCGAATGAGCAGTTCTTC. This chain links TRBV7-9 with TRBJ2-1; no reliable D call. CDR3 length equals 12 residues. Per germline, CDR1 SEHNR and CDR2 FQNEAQ (reference sequence). V lost 2 bases and J 7 bases, leaving 6 bases between the germline ends.

The chain uses TRBV12-3 or TRBV12-4 and TRBJ2-7; D might be TRBD1 (5 bases). The CDR3 is 13 amino acids. The ends were cut back, 5 bases at V and 4 bases at J, with 12 bases in the middle. CDR3 nucleotide sequence: TGTGCCAGCAGTCATCAGGGTTCATACGAGCAGTACTTC. This encodes CASSHQGSYEQYF.

The rearrangement links TRBV19 to TRBJ1-2; weak D call: TRBD1 (5 bases). V was trimmed by 5 bases and J by 7 bases, leaving 20 bases between them. CDR3 size: 15 residues. Germline lookup yields CDR1 LNHDA and CDR2 SQIVND (reference sequence). In nucleotides, the CDR3 is TGTGCCAGTAGTCGGATACAGGAGGGTGTAGGTGGCTACACCTTC. Translation: CASSRIQEGVGGYTF.

J is TRBJ2-5 and V is TRBV3-1 (or the pseudogene TRBV3-2), with 10 bases matching TRBD2. The V gene end was trimmed by 2 bases and the J gene end by 5 bases; junction bases not matched to a gene: 8. Germline lookup yields CDR1 LGHDT and CDR2 YNNKEL (reference sequence). The CDR3 runs to 16 residues. For the CDR3, the DNA is TGTGCCAGCAGCCAAAGCGGGGGGGCTGGGACGGAGACCCAGTACTTC. As protein: CASSQSGGAGTETQYF.